A selection of T cell receptor beta chains follows, all from one sample in a study of CD8 T cells in Susac syndrome. TCRdb reanalysed the immunoSEQ multiplex PCR reads using MiXCR and keeps one entry per CDR3 protein. The sample yields around 170,000 distinct CDR3 sequences, about 95% seen once. The material sequenced was CD8+ T cells from PBMCs. These receptors were obtained from a human donor with multiple sclerosis. The CDR3 runs from the conserved cysteine through the conserved F or W. D genes are given only for firm matches. Clone size is given for some rows only: seen once, a few or many times, or a class if the clone is expanded.

j_gene	d_gene	v_gene	abundance	CDR3nt	CDR3aa
TRBJ1-5	NA	TRBV20-1	once	TGCAGTGCCCCGGGAGGCCCGGATAGCAATCAGCCCCAGCATTTT	CSAPGGPDSNQPQHF
TRBJ2-3	NA	TRBV4-1	NA	TGCGCCAGCAGCCAAGCATTTCGGAGCACAGATACGCAGTATTTT	CASSQAFRSTDTQYF
TRBJ2-1	NA	TRBV9	NA	TGTGCCAGCAGCGCAATGTTACGGGATAGCGATGAGCAGTTCTTC	CASSAMLRDSDEQFF
TRBJ2-7	NA	TRBV28	NA	TGTGCCAGTACAGATTACTACGAGCAGTACTTC	CASTDYYEQYF
TRBJ2-1	TRBD2	TRBV4-1	NA	TGCGCCAGCAGCCAAGAAGCGGGAGGCCCTGTGGACTACAATGAGCAGTTCTTC	CASSQEAGGPVDYNEQFF
TRBJ2-5	NA	TRBV12-3/TRBV12-4	NA	TGTGCCAGCAGTTTCGTAGAAGAGACCCAGTACTTC	CASSFVEETQYF
TRBJ2-6	NA	TRBV7-9	NA	TGTGCCAGCAGTCGCTCGGTAGGGGCCAACGTCCTGACTTTC	CASSRSVGANVLTF
TRBJ2-7	NA	TRBV7-9	NA	TGTGCCAGCAGCCCCGACAGCCACTTC	CASSPDSHF
TRBJ2-3	NA	TRBV9	NA	TGTGCCAGCAGCGTACATGCCAGCCCAGATACGCAGTATTTT	CASSVHASPDTQYF
TRBJ2-3	NA	TRBV28	once	TGTGCCAGCAGTTTTGACCCGCCAAGCACAGATACGCAGTATTTT	CASSFDPPSTDTQYF
TRBJ1-1	NA	TRBV27	NA	TGTGCCAGCACCTCACCGGACAGAGAAGCTTTCTTT	CASTSPDREAFF
TRBJ2-3	TRBD2	TRBV6-5	NA	TGTGCCAGCCATAGCGGGGCACACACAGATACGCAGTATTTT	CASHSGAHTDTQYF
TRBJ1-2	TRBD1	TRBV27	NA	TGTGCCAGCAGTACCTGGACAGGTTATGGCTACACCTTC	CASSTWTGYGYTF
TRBJ2-1	NA	TRBV23-1	NA	TGCGCCAGCAGTCAATGGGGGGTTTCTTACAATGAGCAGTTCTTC	CASSQWGVSYNEQFF
TRBJ2-5	NA	TRBV15	NA	TGTGCCACCAGCGTCGAGGATGACCAAGAGACCCAGTACTTC	CATSVEDDQETQYF
TRBJ1-1	NA	TRBV29-1	few	TGCAGCGGTGGTAGGATGAACACTGAAGCTTTCTTT	CSGGRMNTEAFF
TRBJ1-2	NA	TRBV20-1	NA	TGCAGTGCTAGAGACGGACAGTCCGCCTATGGCTACACCTTC	CSARDGQSAYGYTF
TRBJ2-4	NA	TRBV27	NA	TGTGCCAGCAGTTTTTCCGCCAAAAACATTCAGTACTTC	CASSFSAKNIQYF
TRBJ2-5	TRBD2	TRBV30	NA	TGTGCCTGGAGGTCTGAGCGGGAGGGGTTGGGAGAGACCCAGTACTTC	CAWRSEREGLGETQYF
TRBJ2-1	TRBD2	TRBV9	once	TGTGCCAGCAGCGTACCCGCTGTGGGGGGGAGCAATGAGCAGTTCTTC	CASSVPAVGGSNEQFF
TRBJ1-1	NA	TRBV12-3/TRBV12-4	NA	TGTGCCAGCAGTTCCGGGCCAAATGCTTTCTTT	CASSSGPNAFF
TRBJ1-2	NA	TRBV19	NA	TGTGCCAGTAGAAAATTCGGGCCTAGCGATGGCTACACCTTC	CASRKFGPSDGYTF
TRBJ1-5	NA	TRBV9	NA	TGTGCCAGCAGCGTTTGGGGGTCGTATCAGCCCCAGCATTTT	CASSVWGSYQPQHF
TRBJ1-1	NA	TRBV29-1	NA	TGCAGCGTCGGTTATGGACGGATGAACACTGAAGCTTTCTTT	CSVGYGRMNTEAFF
TRBJ1-1	NA	TRBV7-9	NA	TGTGCCAGCAGCTTAGAATGGGGTGCAGGAACTGAAGCTTTCTTT	CASSLEWGAGTEAFF
TRBJ1-1	NA	TRBV27	few	TGTGCCAGCAGTCCGGGATCCACTGAAGCTTTCTTT	CASSPGSTEAFF
TRBJ1-2	TRBD1	TRBV7-9	NA	TGTGCCAGCAGCTTGGACAGGGGGCAGGATGGCTACACCTTC	CASSLDRGQDGYTF
TRBJ1-2	TRBD1	TRBV13	NA	TGTGCCAGCAGCTCGGAGGGGACAGATGGCTACACCTTC	CASSSEGTDGYTF
TRBJ2-7	NA	TRBV20-1	NA	TGCAGTGCTCCTCGGAGGGGGGTTCCCTACGAGCAGTACTTC	CSAPRRGVPYEQYF
TRBJ1-1	NA	TRBV9	few	TGTGCCAGCAGTGAAGGGGGGGGCACTGAAGCTTTCTTT	CASSEGGGTEAFF
TRBJ2-7	TRBD1	TRBV5-6	NA	TGTGCCAGCAGCTCGGGACAGAGATCCTACGAGCAGTACTTC	CASSSGQRSYEQYF